This T cell receptor beta chain was identified in a study of identical twins. Points from the study as a whole: Zero-insertion results could be subject to partial confounding by invariant MAIT and iNKT cells. Memory repertoires lacked the insertion deficit that abundant cord blood beta clonotypes showed.

This clonotype was recorded many times. The target antigen is unknown. TCRdb fed the 5' RACE reads into MiXCR, producing one record per CDR3 protein. The sample contains 450,000 or so distinct CDR3 sequences, 18% of which appear only once. Trimming removed 2 bases at V and 4 bases at J, with 15 bases between. CDR3 length: 15 amino acids. Looked up from germline, CDR1 is SGHRS and CDR2 is YFSETQ. Sample: naive T cells sorted from blood. V and J are TRBV5-1 and TRBJ1-2; possible D gene TRBD1, 6 bases. The sequence derives from a man aged 50-59 years in good health. The CDR3 reads CASSLENRVGYGYTF. CDR3 in DNA: TGCGCCAGCAGCTTAGAAAACAGGGTCGGCTATGGCTACACCTTC.